These 8 T cell receptor beta chains share one sample of origin, sequenced in a study of siplizumab effects on memory and regulatory T cells. Using immunoSEQ multiplex PCR, the repertoire was profiled, and TCRdb retains in-frame clones only, with some absent. The sample includes over 100,000 clones, more than 85% seen only once; the top ten take about 0.62%. Sequenced input: Tregs sorted from blood. These receptors were taken from a human donor in good health.

The chain couples TRBV10-3 to TRBJ2-7, with no clear D. Trimming took off 5 bases at V and 1 base at J, with 6 bases between the two ends. The V gene's germline CDR1 is ENHRY and CDR2 SYGVKD. The CDR3 consists of 12 residues. The CDR3 sequence is CAISSQSYEQYF. CDR3 bases: TGTGCCATCAGTTCCCAATCCTACGAGCAGTACTTC.

This clone has a handful of counts. V gene TRBV7-9 combines with J gene TRBJ1-1; D not resolved. Germline-derived CDR1 and CDR2 are SEHNR and FQNEAQ (reference sequence). The CDR3 covers 13 residues. V dropped 7 bases and J dropped 5 bases, with 14 bases sitting between them. Here the CDR3 DNA reads TGTGCCAGCATGAGCCTGGGGTCTACTGAAGCTTTCTTT. This sequence encodes CASMSLGSTEAFF.

The rearrangement joins TRBV7-9 to TRBJ1-1; D gene uncertain. This CDR3 has 14 residues. Trimming pared 3 bases from V and 0 bases from J, leaving 8 bases between. CDR1 is SEHNR, CDR2 FQNEAQ, per germline (reference sequence). The CDR3 loop is CASSLYSMNTEAFF. For the CDR3, the DNA is TGTGCCAGCAGCTTGTACAGCATGAACACTGAAGCTTTCTTT.

The chain recombines TRBV5-5 with TRBJ2-7; TRBD1 is a possible D gene (5 bases). Trimming removed 4 bases at V and 9 bases at J, with 14 bases between. The germline CDR1 and CDR2 sequences are SGHKS and YYEKEE (reference sequence). The CDR3 runs 12 residues. Here the CDR3 DNA reads TGTGCCAGCAGCCGCGAAACAACAGGGCAGTACTTC. Protein product: CASSRETTGQYF. The entire variable domain, with the rest obtained from reference TRBV5-5 and TRBJ2-7, is as follows: DAGVTQSPTHLIKTRGQQVTLRCSPISGHKSVSWYQQVLGQGPQFIFQYYEKEERGRGNFPDRFSARQFPNYSSELNVNALLLGDSALYLCASSRETTGQYFGPGTRLTVT.

The rearrangement uses TRBV19 and TRBJ2-5; 9 positions match TRBD1. Germline CDR1 is LNHDA and CDR2 is SQIVND (reference sequence). The CDR3 is 16 residues long. V lost 3 bases, J lost 1 base, and 6 bases stayed unmatched. The CDR3 is CASSIRTGAPQETQYF. CDR3 nucleotide sequence: TGTGCCAGTAGTATTAGGACAGGGGCCCCCCAAGAGACCCAGTACTTC.

The chain employs TRBV5-4 and TRBJ1-2; D not certain. V lost 1 base, J lost 4 bases, and 11 bases lay in between. The CDR3 extends over 14 amino acids. Germline CDR1 SGHNT, CDR2 YYREEE (reference sequence). The CDR3: CASSLRHGVYGYTF. The CDR3 DNA reads TGTGCCAGCAGCTTGCGGCACGGCGTCTATGGCTACACCTTC.

This clone has a handful of counts. The V gene is TRBV6-6, the J gene TRBJ2-5, with 8 positions matching TRBD2. The CDR3 runs to 15 residues. After removal of 2 bases from V and 7 bases from J, the junction contained 9 bases not matched to a gene. The V gene's germline CDR1 is MNHNY and CDR2 SVGAGI (reference sequence). This CDR3 reads CASSYGSGGTLTQYF. DNA of the CDR3: TGTGCCAGCAGTTACGGTTCGGGGGGGACTTTGACCCAGTACTTC.

This clone was seen just once. The chain combines TRBV5-1 with TRBJ2-1, with D uncertain. CDR3 length: 14 residues. The germline V gene has CDR1 SGHRS and CDR2 YFSETQ. V dropped 0 bases and J dropped 3 bases, with 7 bases sitting between them. The CDR3 DNA reads TGCGCCAGCAGCTTGGGGACCCTCTACAATGAGCAGTTCTTC. Protein sequence: CASSLGTLYNEQFF.